This is a list of T cell receptor beta chains from one sample in a study of a mutant IDH1 vaccine in newly diagnosed glioma. No cognate antigen is known for these TCRs. Clones were read by immunoSEQ multiplex PCR, and TCRdb kept only the in-frame ones, dropping some. The sample lists around 30,000 clones, nearly 90% seen once, with around 20% in the top ten. The sample in question was PBMCs, obtained from a glioma patient whose treatment included an IDH1 peptide vaccine. These receptors were obtained from a man between 18 and 35 years old with glioma. CDR3s leave out the opening cysteine and the closing phenylalanine or tryptophan. Only part of the rows carry a size: once, few, many, or a class if the clone is expanded.

v_gene: TRBV14; len: 12; abundance: -; CDR3aa: ASSPLGGANVLT
v_gene: TRBV5-1; len: 11; abundance: -; CDR3aa: ASSRGVSETQY
v_gene: TRBV2; len: 11; abundance: few; CDR3aa: ASTVDSYNEQF
v_gene: TRBV7-9; len: 12; abundance: -; CDR3aa: ASSLFDRAGELF
v_gene: TRBV7-9; len: 11; abundance: -; CDR3aa: ASRATENYGYT
v_gene: TRBV10-1; len: 14; abundance: -; CDR3aa: ASSDRSAGEVETQY
v_gene: TRBV27; len: 11; abundance: -; CDR3aa: ASTSRVNEKLF
v_gene: TRBV9; len: 15; abundance: -; CDR3aa: ASSPHDRGRGDNEQF
v_gene: TRBV7-2; len: 12; abundance: -; CDR3aa: ASTLIGQNTEAF
v_gene: TRBV7-9; len: 11; abundance: -; CDR3aa: ASSLTQYNEQF
v_gene: TRBV5-6; len: 12; abundance: -; CDR3aa: ASSTRQVGETQY
v_gene: TRBV28; len: 9; abundance: -; CDR3aa: ASSSYYEQF
v_gene: TRBV5-1; len: 13; abundance: once; CDR3aa: ASSLDGGSYNEQF
v_gene: TRBV20-1; len: 8; abundance: -; CDR3aa: SALSNEQF
v_gene: TRBV7-2; len: 10; abundance: -; CDR3aa: ASSLRQGGYT
v_gene: TRBV7-9; len: 11; abundance: -; CDR3aa: ASSPGQGNEQF
v_gene: TRBV4-1; len: 13; abundance: -; CDR3aa: ASSSLASSYNEQF
v_gene: TRBV5-4; len: 12; abundance: once; CDR3aa: ASSSQLRLYGYT